The 21 T cell receptor beta chains given below trace back to one sample, sequenced in a study of blood T cell repertoires in COVID-19. Using immunoSEQ multiplex PCR, the repertoire was profiled, and TCRdb retains in-frame clones only, with some absent. The sample comprises fewer than 80,000 clones, about 80% of which are singletons, and approximately 15% rests with the top ten. Material for sequencing was peripheral blood. These receptors originate from a man aged 55 to 70 with COVID-19, enrolled during active disease.

This clone has more than one count but fewer than ten. The V call is TRBV19, the J call TRBJ1-6; a possible D gene is TRBD1 (5 bases). The CDR3 length is 17 residues. Trimming shortened V by 0 bases and J by 9 bases, and 18 bases separated the two germline ends. CDR1 is LNHDA, CDR2 SQIVND, per germline (reference sequence). The CDR3 here is CASSIDGPQNGGSPLHF. The DNA for the CDR3 is TGTGCCAGTAGTATAGATGGTCCACAGAACGGGGGTTCACCCCTCCACTTT.

V gene TRBV6-5 combines with J gene TRBJ1-5; D ambiguous. Trimming left V 6 bases short and J 6 bases short, with 15 bases between. The CDR3 spans 14 residues. Germline V CDR1 and CDR2: MNHEY, SVGAGI. The chain's CDR3 is CASSWEGVGQPQHF. In DNA, the CDR3 is TGTGCCAGCAGCTGGGAGGGAGTTGGTCAGCCCCAGCATTTT.

The rearrangement joins TRBV9 to TRBJ1-5; D is perhaps TRBD1 (6 bases). CDR3 length: 14 residues. CDR1 and CDR2 from the germline V gene are SGDLS and YYNGEE. V was shortened by 4 bases and J by 7 bases, with 15 bases between the two germline ends. The CDR3 region has the DNA TGTGCCAGCAGCCCCGGGGGGCTCGGACAGCCCCAGCATTTT. As protein: CASSPGGLGQPQHF.

The chain recombines TRBV7-9 with TRBJ1-2; TRBD1 aligns across 7 bases. The ends lost 5 bases at V and 8 bases at J; junction bases unmatched: 5. The length of the CDR3 is 12 residues. Germline CDR1 reads SEHNR; CDR2 reads FQNEAQ (reference sequence). The CDR3 DNA follows: TGTGCCAGCAGCGGAGAGGGGGCCGGCTACACCTTC. The encoded protein is CASSGEGAGYTF.

V gene TRBV2 combines with J gene TRBJ2-1, with no clear D. V was cut by 1 base and J by 0 bases, with 4 bases left in between. The CDR3 is made up of 14 amino acids. Germline V gene sequence: CDR1 SNHLY, CDR2 FYNNEI. The CDR3 coding sequence is TGTGCCAGCAGTGAAGACAGCTCCTACAATGAGCAGTTCTTC. Encoded protein: CASSEDSSYNEQFF.

The J gene is TRBJ1-4, the V gene TRBV10-3; 8 bases match TRBD1. CDR1 and CDR2 from the germline V gene are ENHRY and SYGVKD. CDR3 size: 14 residues. V lost 4 bases to trimming and J lost 8 bases; unmatched junction nucleotides: 6. CDR3 protein: CAISAGQGREKLFF. CDR3 DNA: TGTGCCATCAGTGCTGGACAGGGACGGGAAAAACTGTTTTTT.

This clone was seen only once. The gene calls are TRBV20-1 and TRBJ2-1; 10 bases map to TRBD2. CDR3 length: 16 amino acids. Germline CDR1 reads DFQATT; CDR2 reads SNEGSKA (reference sequence). The junction had 8 bases not matched to a gene; V was cut back by 3 bases and J by 3 bases. CDR3 amino acids: CSASLPSGGLYNEQFF. The DNA for the CDR3 is TGCAGTGCTAGTCTGCCTAGCGGGGGTCTCTACAATGAGCAGTTCTTC.

V and J are TRBV20-1 and TRBJ2-1; 7 nucleotides match TRBD1. The CDR3 sequence is 11 residues long. Germline V gene sequence: CDR1 DFQATT, CDR2 SNEGSKA (reference sequence). The CDR3 DNA reads TGCAGCAGGGGGTCCTACAATGAGCAGTTCTTC. This codes for CSRGSYNEQFF.

J is TRBJ1-2 and V is TRBV5-1; no firm D call. The CDR3 spans 14 residues. V lost 0 bases and J 4 bases, leaving 10 bases between the germline ends. Looked up from germline, CDR1 is SGHRS and CDR2 is YFSETQ. The CDR3, as DNA: TGCGCCAGCAGCTTGGATGTAGGCGGCTATGGCTACACCTTC. Protein: CASSLDVGGYGYTF.

This clone was counted between two and nine times. The CDR3 DNA reads as TGTGCCACCAGCAGCTTCACAGGGGGCGAGGGAGAGACCCAGTACTTC. Translating gives CATSSFTGGEGETQYF. This sequence joins TRBV15 and TRBJ2-5; TRBD1 matches at 9 bases. Germline lookup yields CDR1 LNHNV and CDR2 YYDKDF (reference sequence). V was clipped by 3 bases and J by 4 bases; unmatched bases: 9. The CDR3 extends over 16 amino acids.

The chain links TRBV4-2 to TRBJ2-7, with 12 bases lining up with TRBD2. The CDR3 sequence is 13 residues long. Germline V CDR1 and CDR2: LGHNA, YNFKEQ. With 0 bases clipped from V and 11 bases from J, the junction kept 2 bases outside the gene matches. The DNA for the CDR3 is TGTGCCAGCAGCCAAGAGACTAGCGGGAGTAAGTACTTC. Amino acid sequence: CASSQETSGSKYF.

This chain links TRBV27 with TRBJ1-6; TRBD1 matches 8 bases. Germline CDR1 is MNHEY and CDR2 is SMNVEV (reference sequence). This CDR3 contains 15 residues. The V gene end was trimmed by 6 bases and the J gene end by 7 bases; junction bases not matched to a gene: 8. CDR3: CASSPSRTGNSPLHF. CDR3 in DNA: TGTGCCAGCAGCCCTTCTCGGACAGGGAATTCACCCCTCCACTTT.

The gene calls are TRBV9 and TRBJ2-2; TRBD2 might be the D (5 bases). Trimming took off 4 bases at V and 7 bases at J, with 14 bases between the two ends. Germline V lookup: CDR1 SGDLS, CDR2 YYNGEE. The CDR3 totals 14 residues. DNA for the CDR3: TGTGCCAGCAGCCCCCAGAAGAGGGACGGGGAGCTGTTTTTT. Translation gives CASSPQKRDGELFF.

This chain uses TRBV28 with TRBJ1-5; no reliable D call. The CDR3 has 12 amino acids. V shed 9 bases and J shed 0 bases, with 6 bases lying between them. Germline CDR1 is MDHEN and CDR2 is SYDVKM. In nucleotides, the CDR3 is TGTGCCAGTGACAATAGCAATCAGCCCCAGCATTTT. Its translation is CASDNSNQPQHF.

This clone was found once. The chain is built from TRBV6-5 and TRBJ2-7; 7 bases are a match to TRBD2. This CDR3 spans 14 amino acids. Germline lookup yields CDR1 MNHEY and CDR2 SVGAGI. J was trimmed by 3 bases and V by 7 bases; bases with no gene match: 9. In DNA form, the CDR3 reads TGTGCCAGCACCTTAGAGCGGGGTCTCTACGAGCAGTACTTC. This encodes CASTLERGLYEQYF.

The genes are TRBV14 and TRBJ2-1; tentatively, D is TRBD1 (6 bases). V was trimmed by 3 bases and J by 5 bases, leaving 14 bases between them. CDR1 is SGHDN, CDR2 FVKESK, per germline. The CDR3 has 15 amino acids. CDR3 in DNA: TGTGCCAGCAGCCATGCTAGGACAGACGACAATGAGCAGTTCTTC. Protein sequence: CASSHARTDDNEQFF. Full variable domain (missing parts from reference TRBV14 and TRBJ2-1): EAGVTQFPSHSVIEKGQTVTLRCDPISGHDNLYWYRRVMGKEIKFLLHFVKESKQDESGMPNNRFLAERTGGTYSTLKVQPAELEDSGVYFCASSHARTDDNEQFFGPGTRLTVL.

This clone was seen once. J is TRBJ1-2 and V is TRBV5-1, with 8 positions matching TRBD1. The CDR3 extends over 16 amino acids. Germline V gives CDR1 SGHRS, CDR2 YFSETQ. J gave up 4 bases and V 1 base, and 9 bases lay outside the gene matches. Written as DNA, the CDR3 is TGCGCCAGCAGCTTGACCGGACAGGGACAAAGCTATGGCTACACCTTC. It is translated as CASSLTGQGQSYGYTF. Drawing the rest from reference TRBV5-1 and TRBJ1-2, the complete variable domain is KAGVTQTPRYLIKTRGQQVTLSCSPISGHRSVSWYQQTPGQGLQFLFEYFSETQRNKGNFPGRFSGRQFSNSRSEMNVSTLELGDSALYLCASSLTGQGQSYGYTFGSGTRLTVV.

This clone came up once. V is TRBV5-6 and J is TRBJ1-5; TRBD1 agrees at 7 bases. With V trimmed by 4 bases and J by 5 bases, 15 bases remained unmatched. CDR3 length equals 17 residues. In germline, CDR1 is SGHDT, CDR2 YYEEEE. The CDR3 here is CASSKKRTGGLYQPQHF. DNA for the CDR3: TGTGCCAGCAGCAAAAAAAGGACAGGCGGCCTCTATCAGCCCCAGCATTTT. The full variable domain, completed using reference TRBV5-6 and TRBJ1-5, is DAGVTQSPTHLIKTRGQQVTLRCSPKSGHDTVSWYQQALGQGPQFIFQYYEEEERQRGNFPDRFSGHQFPNYSSELNVNALLLGDSALYLCASSKKRTGGLYQPQHFGDGTRLSIL.

This clone appeared once. The V and J genes are TRBV24-1 and TRBJ2-1; TRBD2 might be the D (5 bases). The CDR3 extends over 15 amino acids. Trimming pared 3 bases from V and 8 bases from J, leaving 16 bases between. Germline CDR1 KGHDR, CDR2 SFDVKD. The CDR3 bases are TGTGCCACCAGTGATCCCCGAACCCCCGGGGATGAGCAGTTCTTC. This encodes CATSDPRTPGDEQFF.

The gene calls are TRBV12-2 and TRBJ2-7; no DNA check was done on the table's D call, TRBD1. TRBV12-2 is marked as a pseudogene. The CDR3 spans 15 residues. Here the CDR3 DNA reads TGTGCAAGTCGCTTAGGCGGCAGGGGATCCTACGAGCAGTACTTC. This codes for CASRLGGRGSYEQYF.

The rearrangement joins TRBV12-3 or TRBV12-4 to TRBJ1-2, with TRBD1 matching over 7 bases. V dropped 6 bases and J dropped 5; count of bases not matched to a gene: 6. The CDR3 length is 13 residues. The CDR3 region has the DNA TGTGCCAGCAGCCCTACAGGGGAGTATGGCTACACCTTC. Encoded protein: CASSPTGEYGYTF.